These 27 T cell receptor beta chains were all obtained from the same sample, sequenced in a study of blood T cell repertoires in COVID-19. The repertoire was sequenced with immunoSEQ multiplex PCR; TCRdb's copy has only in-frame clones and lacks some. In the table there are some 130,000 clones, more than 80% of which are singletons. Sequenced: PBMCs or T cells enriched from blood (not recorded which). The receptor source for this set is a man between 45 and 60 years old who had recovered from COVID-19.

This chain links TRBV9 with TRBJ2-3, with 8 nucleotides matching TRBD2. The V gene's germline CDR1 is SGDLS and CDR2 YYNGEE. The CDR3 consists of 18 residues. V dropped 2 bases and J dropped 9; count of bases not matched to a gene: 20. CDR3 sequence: CASSVARTSSGSRGTQYF. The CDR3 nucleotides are TGTGCCAGCAGCGTCGCCCGGACTAGCTCGGGCTCGAGAGGAACGCAGTATTTT.

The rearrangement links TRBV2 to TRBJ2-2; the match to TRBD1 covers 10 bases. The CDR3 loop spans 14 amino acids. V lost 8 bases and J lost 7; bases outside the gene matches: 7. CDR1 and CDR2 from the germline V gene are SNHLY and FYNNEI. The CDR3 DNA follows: TGTGCCAGCGCGGACAGGGGGAAGATCGGGGAGCTGTTTTTT. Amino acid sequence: CASADRGKIGELFF.

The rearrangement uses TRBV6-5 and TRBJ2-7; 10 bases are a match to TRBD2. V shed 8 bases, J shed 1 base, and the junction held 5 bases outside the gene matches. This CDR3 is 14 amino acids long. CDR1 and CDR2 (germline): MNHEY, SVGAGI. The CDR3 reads CASDRTSGSYEQYF. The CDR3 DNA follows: TGTGCCAGCGATCGGACTAGCGGTTCCTACGAGCAGTACTTC.

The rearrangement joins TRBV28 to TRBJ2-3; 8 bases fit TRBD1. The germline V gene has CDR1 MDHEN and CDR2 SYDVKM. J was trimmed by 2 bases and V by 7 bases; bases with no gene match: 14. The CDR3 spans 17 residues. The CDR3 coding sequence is TGTGCCAGCAATTTCCGTACAGCAGGGGGCGACACAGATACGCAGTATTTT. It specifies CASNFRTAGGDTDTQYF. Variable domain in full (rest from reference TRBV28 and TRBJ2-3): DVKVTQSSRYLVKRTGEKVFLECVQDMDHENMFWYRQDPGLGLRLIYFSYDVKMKEKGDIPEGYSVSREKKERFSLILESASTNQTSMYLCASNFRTAGGDTDTQYFGPGTRLTVL.

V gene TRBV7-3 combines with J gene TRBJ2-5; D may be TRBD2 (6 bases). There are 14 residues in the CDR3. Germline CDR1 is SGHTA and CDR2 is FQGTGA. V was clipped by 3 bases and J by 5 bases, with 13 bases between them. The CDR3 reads CASSFGGLGETQYF. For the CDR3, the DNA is TGTGCCAGCAGCTTCGGGGGATTAGGGGAGACCCAGTACTTC.

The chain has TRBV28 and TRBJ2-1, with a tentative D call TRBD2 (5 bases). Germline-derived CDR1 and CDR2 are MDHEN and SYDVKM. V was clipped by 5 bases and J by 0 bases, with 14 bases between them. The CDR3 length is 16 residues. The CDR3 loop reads CASSPREGSSYNEQFF. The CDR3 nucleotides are TGTGCCAGCAGTCCCCGCGAGGGAAGCTCCTACAATGAGCAGTTCTTC.

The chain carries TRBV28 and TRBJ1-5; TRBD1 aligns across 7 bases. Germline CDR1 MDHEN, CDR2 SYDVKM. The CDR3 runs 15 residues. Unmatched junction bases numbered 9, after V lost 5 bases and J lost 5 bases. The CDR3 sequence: CASSISDRVDQPQHF. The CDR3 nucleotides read TGTGCCAGCAGTATATCTGACAGGGTGGATCAGCCCCAGCATTTT. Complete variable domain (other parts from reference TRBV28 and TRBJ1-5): DVKVTQSSRYLVKRTGEKVFLECVQDMDHENMFWYRQDPGLGLRLIYFSYDVKMKEKGDIPEGYSVSREKKERFSLILESASTNQTSMYLCASSISDRVDQPQHFGDGTRLSIL.

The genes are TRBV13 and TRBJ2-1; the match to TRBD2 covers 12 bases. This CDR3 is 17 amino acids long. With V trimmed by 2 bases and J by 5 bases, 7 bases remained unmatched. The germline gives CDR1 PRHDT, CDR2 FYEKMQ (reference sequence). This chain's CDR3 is CASSLSPSGGVDNEQFF. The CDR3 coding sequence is TGTGCCAGCAGCTTAAGTCCTAGCGGGGGGGTAGACAATGAGCAGTTCTTC.

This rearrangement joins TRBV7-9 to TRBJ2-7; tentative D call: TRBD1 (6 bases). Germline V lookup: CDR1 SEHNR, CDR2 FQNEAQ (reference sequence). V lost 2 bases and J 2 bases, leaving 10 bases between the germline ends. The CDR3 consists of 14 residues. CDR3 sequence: CASSLTGGAYEQYF. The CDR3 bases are TGTGCCAGCAGCTTAACTGGGGGCGCCTACGAGCAGTACTTC.

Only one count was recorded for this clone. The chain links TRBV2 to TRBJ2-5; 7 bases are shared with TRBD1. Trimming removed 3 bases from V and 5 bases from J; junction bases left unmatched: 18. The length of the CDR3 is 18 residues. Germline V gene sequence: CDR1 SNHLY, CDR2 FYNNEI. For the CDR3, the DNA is TGTGCCAGCAGTGATGAAGGGACAGTGGGGCCCCTCAAGGAGACCCAGTACTTC. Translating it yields CASSDEGTVGPLKETQYF.

This chain's CDR3 is CASSLRQGPTDTQYF. DNA for the CDR3: TGTGCCAGCAGCCTTAGACAGGGCCCCACAGATACGCAGTATTTT. This rearrangement joins TRBV7-2 to TRBJ2-3; TRBD1 agrees at 7 bases. The germline V gene encodes CDR1 SGHTA and CDR2 FQGNSA. CDR3 length: 15 residues. The junction had 7 bases not matched to a gene; V was cut back by 5 bases and J by 2 bases.

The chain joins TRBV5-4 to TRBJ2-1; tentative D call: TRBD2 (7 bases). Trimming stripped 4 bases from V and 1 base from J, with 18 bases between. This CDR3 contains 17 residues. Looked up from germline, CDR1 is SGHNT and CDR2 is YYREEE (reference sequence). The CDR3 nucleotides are TGTGCCAGCAGCCCCGGGGGGCTCCACCTATCCTACAATGAGCAGTTCTTC. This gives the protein CASSPGGLHLSYNEQFF.

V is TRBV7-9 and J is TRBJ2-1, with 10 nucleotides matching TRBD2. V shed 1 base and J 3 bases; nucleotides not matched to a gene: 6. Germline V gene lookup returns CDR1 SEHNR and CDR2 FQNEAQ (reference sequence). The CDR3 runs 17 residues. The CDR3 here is CASSLDLAGALYNEQFF. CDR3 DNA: TGTGCCAGCAGCTTAGACCTAGCGGGGGCCCTCTACAATGAGCAGTTCTTC.

CDR3 in amino acids: CASTYRGLTEAFF. In DNA form, the CDR3 reads TGTGCCAGTACTTACAGGGGGCTCACTGAAGCTTTCTTT. The chain joins TRBV19 to TRBJ1-1; TRBD1 aligns across 9 bases. Trimming removed 7 bases from V and 4 bases from J; junction bases left unmatched: 4. The CDR3 extends over 13 amino acids. Germline CDR1 reads LNHDA; CDR2 reads SQIVND (reference sequence). Looking up the rest from reference TRBV19 and TRBJ1-1 gives the full variable domain: DGGITQSPKYLFRKEGQNVTLSCEQNLNHDAMYWYRQDPGQGLRLIYYSQIVNDFQKGDIAEGYSVSREKKESFPLTVTSAQKNPTAFYLCASTYRGLTEAFFGQGTRLTVV.

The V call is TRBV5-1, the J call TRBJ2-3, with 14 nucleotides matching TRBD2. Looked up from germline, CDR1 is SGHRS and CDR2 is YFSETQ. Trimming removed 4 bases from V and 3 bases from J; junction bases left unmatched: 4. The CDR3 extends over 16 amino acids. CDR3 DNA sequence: TGCGCCAGCAGCAGGGGACTAGCGGGAGAAACAGATACGCAGTATTTT. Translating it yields CASSRGLAGETDTQYF.

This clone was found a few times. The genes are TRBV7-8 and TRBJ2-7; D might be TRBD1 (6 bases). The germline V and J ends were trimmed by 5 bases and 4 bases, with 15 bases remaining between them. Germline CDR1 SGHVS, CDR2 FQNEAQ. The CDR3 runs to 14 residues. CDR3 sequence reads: CASSLGAGFYEQYV. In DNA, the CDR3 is TGTGCCAGCAGCCTGGGGGCAGGGTTTTACGAGCAGTACGTC.

CDR3 sequence (DNA): TGCGCCAGCAGCCAAGACCCGCCAGGAGGGGGCTACACCTTC. It codes for CASSQDPPGGGYTF. The rearrangement uses TRBV4-3 and TRBJ1-2, with no clear D. The CDR3 runs to 14 residues. Trimming left V 0 bases short and J 8 bases short, with 13 bases between. In germline, CDR1 is LGHNA, CDR2 YSLEER.

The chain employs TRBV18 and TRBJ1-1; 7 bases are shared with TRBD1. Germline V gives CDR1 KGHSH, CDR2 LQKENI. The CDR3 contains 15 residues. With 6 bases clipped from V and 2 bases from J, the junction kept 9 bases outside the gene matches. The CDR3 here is CASSQGQEFNTEAFF. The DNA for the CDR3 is TGTGCCAGCTCTCAAGGACAGGAGTTCAACACTGAAGCTTTCTTT.

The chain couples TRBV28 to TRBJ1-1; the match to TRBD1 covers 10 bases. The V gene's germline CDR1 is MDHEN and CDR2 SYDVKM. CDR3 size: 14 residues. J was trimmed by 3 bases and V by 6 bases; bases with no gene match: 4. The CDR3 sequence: CASSLGTGDTEAFF. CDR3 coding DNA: TGTGCCAGCAGCCTTGGGACAGGGGACACTGAAGCTTTCTTT.

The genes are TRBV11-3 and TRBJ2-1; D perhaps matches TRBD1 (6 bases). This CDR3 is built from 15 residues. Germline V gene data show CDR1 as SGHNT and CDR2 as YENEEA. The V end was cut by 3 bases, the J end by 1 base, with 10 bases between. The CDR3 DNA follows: TGTGCCAGCAGCTTGGGCAGGGGTTCCTACAATGAGCAGTTCTTC. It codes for CASSLGRGSYNEQFF.

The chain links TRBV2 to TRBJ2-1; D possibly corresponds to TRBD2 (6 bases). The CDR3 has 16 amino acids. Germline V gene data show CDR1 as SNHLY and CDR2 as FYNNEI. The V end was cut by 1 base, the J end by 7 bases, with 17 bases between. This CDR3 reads CASSEGRLVEDNEQFF. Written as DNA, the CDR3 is TGTGCCAGCAGTGAAGGTAGACTAGTGGAGGATAATGAGCAGTTCTTC.

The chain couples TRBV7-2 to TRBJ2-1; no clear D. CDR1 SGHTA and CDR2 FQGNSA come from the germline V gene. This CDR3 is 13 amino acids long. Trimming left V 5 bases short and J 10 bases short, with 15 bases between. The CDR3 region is CASSAQEFTEQFF. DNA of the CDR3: TGTGCCAGCAGCGCTCAAGAGTTTACGGAGCAGTTCTTC.

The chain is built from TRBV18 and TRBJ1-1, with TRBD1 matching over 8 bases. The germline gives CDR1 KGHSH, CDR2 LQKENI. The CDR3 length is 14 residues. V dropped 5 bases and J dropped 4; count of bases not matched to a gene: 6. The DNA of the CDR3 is TGTGCCAGCTCATTGGACAGGGTAGGCACTGAAGCTTTCTTT. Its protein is CASSLDRVGTEAFF.

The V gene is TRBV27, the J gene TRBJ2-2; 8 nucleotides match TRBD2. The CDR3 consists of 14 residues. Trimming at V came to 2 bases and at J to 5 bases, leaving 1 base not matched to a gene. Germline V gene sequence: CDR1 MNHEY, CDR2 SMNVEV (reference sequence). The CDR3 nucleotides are TGTGCCAGCAGTTTACTAGCGGGTACCGGGGAGCTGTTTTTT. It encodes CASSLLAGTGELFF.

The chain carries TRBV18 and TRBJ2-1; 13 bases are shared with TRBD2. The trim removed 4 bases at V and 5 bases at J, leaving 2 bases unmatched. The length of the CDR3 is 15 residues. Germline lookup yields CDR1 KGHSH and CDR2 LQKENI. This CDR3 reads CASSRTSGSHNEQFF. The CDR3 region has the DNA TGTGCCAGCTCACGGACTAGCGGGAGCCACAATGAGCAGTTCTTC.

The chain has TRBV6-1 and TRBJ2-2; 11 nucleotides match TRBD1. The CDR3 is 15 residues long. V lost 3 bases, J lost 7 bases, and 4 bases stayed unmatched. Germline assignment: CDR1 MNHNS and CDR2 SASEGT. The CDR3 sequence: CASSEDRGLVGELFF. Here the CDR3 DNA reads TGTGCCAGCAGTGAGGACAGGGGGCTTGTCGGGGAGCTGTTTTTT.

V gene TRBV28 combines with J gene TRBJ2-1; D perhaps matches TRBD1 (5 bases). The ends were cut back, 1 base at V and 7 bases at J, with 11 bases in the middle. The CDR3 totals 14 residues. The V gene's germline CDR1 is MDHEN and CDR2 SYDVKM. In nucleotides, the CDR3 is TGTGCCAGCAGTTTATTTCAGGGTCGGAATGAGCAGTTCTTC. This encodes CASSLFQGRNEQFF.